The 13 T cell receptor beta chains presented below share a single source sample, sequenced in a study of molecular identifiers for immune sequencing clone quantification. Each CDR3 protein is one row after TCRdb ran MiXCR on the PCR reads. The data show more than 250,000 distinct CDR3 sequences, around 21% seen once. The material sequenced was naive CD8+ T cells from blood, with Jurkat cell RNA spiked in. Sample subset: FACS-sorted CD8+CD4-CCR7+CD45RA+ naive T cells. These receptors all come from a human donor in good health. Some libraries in this study had Jurkat cell RNA spiked in.

This clonotype came up many times. CDR3 DNA: TGCAGCGGAGAGGGGTCTATGAACACTGAAGCTTTCTTT. This sequence encodes CSGEGSMNTEAFF. The gene calls are TRBV20-1 and TRBJ1-1; D is perhaps TRBD1 (5 bases). CDR1 DFQATT and CDR2 SNEGSKA come from the germline V gene (reference sequence). The CDR3 is made up of 13 amino acids.

This clonotype was recorded at least ten times. V gene TRBV18 combines with J gene TRBJ1-1; D is undetermined. CDR3 length: 12 residues. Germline lookup yields CDR1 KGHSH and CDR2 LQKENI. V was shortened by 8 bases and J by 4 bases, with 11 bases between the two germline ends. The CDR3 is CASSPTGTEAFF. The CDR3 DNA is TGTGCCAGCAGCCCCACGGGCACTGAAGCTTTCTTT.

Concerning this clonotype itself: A much bigger clone sits one base away, suggesting this may be a read error. The chain is built from TRBV7-9 and TRBJ2-3; D is possibly TRBD2 (6 bases). CDR1 and CDR2 (germline): SEHNR, FQNEAQ (reference sequence). This CDR3 has 15 amino acids. In DNA, the CDR3 is TGTGCCAGCAGCTCCTTAGCGGAGATCACAGATGCGCAGTATTTT. Translation: CASSSLAEITDAQYF.

The V call is TRBV27, the J call TRBJ1-5, with TRBD1 matching 10 bases. The CDR3 length is 15 residues. The V and J ends lost 4 bases and 3 bases, in that order; junction bases with no gene match: 3. CDR1 and CDR2 (germline): MNHEY, SMNVEV (reference sequence). The CDR3 region is CASSSGQGFNQPQHF. The CDR3 region has the DNA TGTGCCAGCAGTTCGGGACAGGGGTTCAATCAGCCCCAGCATTTT.

Note on this clonotype: A single base separates this from a much larger clone, so it may be a read error. The chain uses TRBV30 and TRBJ2-1; maybe TRBD1 (5 bases). CDR1 is GTSNPN and CDR2 is SVGIG in the germline V gene (reference sequence). The CDR3 covers 11 residues. CDR3 region: CDWTLHNEQFF. CDR3 nucleotide sequence: TGTGACTGGACACTCCACAATGAGCAGTTCTTC.

The genes are TRBV11-2 and TRBJ2-1; either TRBD1 or TRBD2 may supply D (5 bases each). Looked up from germline, CDR1 is SGHAT and CDR2 is FQNNGV. The CDR3 runs to 16 residues. The V end lost 1 base, the J end lost 10 bases, and 20 bases lay between the germline ends. DNA of the CDR3: TGTGCCAGCAGCTTAGGGAGTTTTGGGGGAGAGGGGGAGCAGTTCTTC. It specifies CASSLGSFGGEGEQFF.

This clonotype was seen ten or more times. The chain is built from TRBV7-9 and TRBJ1-1; D ambiguous. The length of the CDR3 is 14 residues. Trimming cost V 5 bases and J 1 base, with 11 bases left between them. Germline V gene data show CDR1 as SEHNR and CDR2 as FQNEAQ (reference sequence). CDR3 in DNA: TGTGCCAGCAGCCCCGTCCAGGAGAACACTGAAGCTTTCTTT. Translating it yields CASSPVQENTEAFF. Full variable domain (missing parts from reference TRBV7-9 and TRBJ1-1): DTGVSQNPRHKITKRGQNVTFRCDPISEHNRLYWYRQTLGQGPEFLTYFQNEAQLEKSRLLSDRFSAERPKGSFSTLEIQRTEQGDSAMYLCASSPVQENTEAFFGQGTRLTVV.

This clonotype has ten or more counts. V usage is TRBV29-1 and J usage is TRBJ2-3; a weak D match, TRBD2 (6 bases). V lost 4 bases to trimming and J lost 5 bases, with 10 bases between them. This CDR3 region has 12 residues. The V gene's germline CDR1 is SQVTM and CDR2 ANQGSEA. In DNA, the CDR3 is TGCAGCGTTGCCGGGAGCGAAGATACGCAGTATTTT. Amino acid sequence: CSVAGSEDTQYF.

This clonotype was seen repeatedly, ten times or more. The gene calls are TRBV5-1 and TRBJ2-6, with TRBD1 identical over 7 bases. Germline V gene sequence: CDR1 SGHRS, CDR2 YFSETQ. V gave up 0 bases and J gave up 4 bases; unmatched junction bases: 13. CDR3 length equals 19 residues. The CDR3 loop reads CASSLARQGRFVGANVLTF. The DNA of the CDR3 is TGCGCCAGCAGCTTGGCCCGACAGGGAAGGTTCGTCGGGGCCAACGTCCTGACTTTC. Full variable domain (outside the CDR3, taken from reference TRBV5-1 and TRBJ2-6): KAGVTQTPRYLIKTRGQQVTLSCSPISGHRSVSWYQQTPGQGLQFLFEYFSETQRNKGNFPGRFSGRQFSNSRSEMNVSTLELGDSALYLCASSLARQGRFVGANVLTFGAGSRLTVL.

In its sample, this clonotype was seen once. A much larger clone lies a single base off, so this may be a read error. This chain links TRBV7-2 with TRBJ1-5; 8 bases fit TRBD1. Germline V CDR1 and CDR2: SGHTA, FQGNSA. There are 18 residues in the CDR3. J was trimmed by 5 bases and V by 5 bases; bases with no gene match: 17. The CDR3 nucleotides are TGTGCCAGCAGCCCAGAAGGGGGGACAGGTTGGTACGATCAGCCCCAGCATTTT. Protein: CASSPEGGTGWYDQPQHF.

This clonotype was recorded a few times. The chain uses TRBV29-1 and TRBJ1-1; D may be TRBD1 (5 bases). Germline values: CDR1 SQVTM, CDR2 ANQGSEA. Deletions cut 7 bases from V and 2 bases from J, with 17 bases between. The CDR3 totals 14 residues. The CDR3 loop is CSAGGAEDNTEAFF. For the CDR3, the DNA is TGCAGCGCAGGAGGGGCGGAGGATAACACTGAAGCTTTCTTT.

This clonotype was counted ten times or more. This chain uses TRBV7-9 with TRBJ2-7, with D possibly matching TRBD2 (6 bases). Germline V lookup: CDR1 SEHNR, CDR2 FQNEAQ (reference sequence). The CDR3 loop spans 14 amino acids. Trimming removed 5 bases at V and 7 bases at J, with 18 bases between. CDR3 residues: CASSNAGSVGEQYF. The DNA for the CDR3 is TGTGCCAGCAGCAACGCGGGGTCAGTTGGAGAGCAGTACTTC.

The V and J genes are TRBV3-1 and TRBJ1-1; D ambiguous. Germline loops: CDR1 LGHDT, CDR2 YNNKEL (reference sequence). Trimming took off 4 bases at V and 7 bases at J, with 16 bases between the two ends. The CDR3 consists of 14 residues. CDR3 loop: CASSPREATLEAFF. DNA of the CDR3: TGTGCCAGCAGCCCGCGGGAGGCAACCCTTGAAGCTTTCTTT.